Reported below is one T cell receptor (beta chain). This sample stems from a study of blood T cell repertoires in COVID-19. Turning to the study itself: From T cells, B-cell-depleted T cells, or PBMCs came the material, which was cDNA or gDNA.

Some clones are missing from TCRdb's copy, which holds only in-frame ones; the method was immunoSEQ multiplex PCR. In the table there are 150,000 to 200,000 clones, just over 85% of which are singletons. The length of the CDR3 is 16 residues. CDR1 and CDR2 from the germline V gene are LNHDA and SQIVND (reference sequence). The V segment lost 5 bases and the J segment 5 bases; nucleotides outside the gene matches: 6. The chain recombines TRBV19 with TRBJ2-5; 15 nucleotides line up with TRBD2. The sequence was obtained from a man aged 60 to 69 with acute or convalescent COVID-19. Sequences were obtained from peripheral blood. This chain's CDR3 is CASSPRGLAGGETQYF. For the CDR3, the DNA is TGTGCCAGTAGTCCCCGGGGACTAGCGGGAGGTGAGACCCAGTACTTC.